A selection of T cell receptor beta chains follows, all from one sample in a study of blood T cell repertoires in COVID-19. Measured with immunoSEQ multiplex PCR; TCRdb has only the in-frame clones, and not every one. The sample lists about 200,000 clones; 80% were seen once. The sequenced material came from peripheral blood. The receptors here all came from a woman aged 70-85 years with acute or convalescent COVID-19. CDR3s leave out the opening cysteine and the closing phenylalanine or tryptophan.

TRBV10-3,AISDFLRVPNTGELF
TRBV11-2,ASSFRLAETDTQY
TRBV7-2,ASSLGTSESYEQY
TRBV28,ASSWSGVTEAF
TRBV20-1,SANDGGRMDSPLH
TRBV9,ASSAWTANYGYT
TRBV5-1,ASSFAGGTEAF
TRBV2,ASITRGGTDTQY
TRBV29-1,SATSTYTGELF
TRBV2,ASSAGLNTEAF
TRBV11-3,ASSSSSGGGGEQF
TRBV13,ASSLGPGEAF
TRBV6-5,ASTTSSGRAYEQY
TRBV2,ASSAGSGGYEQY
TRBV29-1,SAGDSDNSPLH
TRBV15,ATSRDRAGGSGELF
TRBV27,ASKSGRSSYNSPLH
TRBV30,AWGQGREKLF
TRBV29-1,SVEDLGTGNYEQY
TRBV5-1,ASASEGRNYGYT
TRBV6-9,ASQDRRYGYT
TRBV19,ASSIDTQPQH
TRBV2,ASSVWTEAEQY
TRBV12-1,ASSFPAPGQGHFSGNTIY
TRBV5-4,ASSLGGADTQY
TRBV3-1/TRBV3-2,ASSQDRASGNYNEQF
TRBV9,ASSGGPSNEQF
TRBV6-6,ASSYRSAGDYGYT
TRBV6-5,ASSSLTGGIIAF
TRBV5-1,ASSLAGGTTYGYT
TRBV6-5,ASSYSGTGVSEQY
TRBV3-1/TRBV3-2,ASSPRTGGEKLF
TRBV5-1,ASSLDGQGANQPQH
TRBV28,ASSIGLPISGRPLYEQY
TRBV27,ASSFWGGKAYNEQF
TRBV3-1/TRBV3-2,ASRRTSGSGDTQY
TRBV18,ASSPRDRGNEKLF
TRBV5-6,ASSLQGTGRDGYT
TRBV7-3,ASSPLVRGLGGTQF
TRBV3-1/TRBV3-2,ASSHVVNQPQH
TRBV6-6,ATTLLADPLTGELF
TRBV19,ASSIGQGVNIQY
TRBV19,ASSTWTGTGSYNEQF
TRBV4-1,ASSQGLQGSSYNEQF
TRBV4-2,ASSQDTDTQY
TRBV10-3,AIRRTSDSYEQY